The source of this T cell receptor (beta chain) is a study of control samples from healthy donors and cancer patients. Libraries were prepared by immunoSEQ multiplex PCR; TCRdb keeps only in-frame clonotypes and omits some of them. The sample lists under 150,000 clones, more than 75% occurring once. The count of this clone is one. This TCR was sampled from a woman aged 70-85 years in good health. Sequences were obtained from blood.

The CDR3 loop is CASTTSGQTAVYGYTF. In DNA form, the CDR3 reads TGCGCCAGCACCACCTCAGGACAAACGGCTGTCTATGGCTACACCTTC. The rearrangement uses TRBV10-2 and TRBJ1-2, with D perhaps matching TRBD1 (5 bases). Trimming removed 7 bases from V and 4 bases from J, with 22 bases in between. CDR1 and CDR2 from the germline V gene are WSHSY and SAAADI. The CDR3 totals 16 residues.